The source of this T cell receptor (beta chain) is a study of T cell clusters in autoimmune cytopenias. Germline-derived CDR1 and CDR2 are LNHDA and SQIVND (reference sequence). The CDR3 length is 11 residues. TRB was amplified from roughly 250 ng of peripheral blood genomic DNA per sample. This clonotype shows up as medium-sized by frequency. TRB was amplified by touch-down multiplex PCR, primer pools A and B combined. After re-calling the multiplex PCR reads, TCRdb lists one entry per CDR3 protein, DNA absent. This sample's clone table lists nearly 15,000 distinct CDR3 sequences. This same sample was also taken into another study, of T cell repertoires in aging, cancer and after chemotherapy. Per that study: Loss of evenness, beyond lost richness, contributed to age-related TCR diversity decline in cancer patients. Rebound thymic output was suggested by rising median generation probability during chemotherapy in each cancer cohort.

What was sequenced was peripheral blood. The rearrangement links TRBV19 to TRBJ2-7; the D gene TCRdb calls, TRBD1, cannot be checked with no DNA. This TCR was sampled from a human donor in good health. The CDR3: CATRDSYEQYF.